This TCR beta chain was identified in a study of blood T cell repertoires in COVID-19. Study-level information: The origin of the acute and convalescent COVID-19 samples was the United States, Italy and Spain. PBMCs, B-cell-depleted T cells, or T cells provided the cDNA or gDNA that made up the material.

Points on this clone: The same CDR3 also results from other DNA sequences found in this sample.

V lost 5 bases, J lost 7 bases, and 5 bases lay in between. Germline CDR1 MDHEN, CDR2 SYDVKM. The CDR3 loop spans 11 amino acids. As originally analysed: Nucleated cell number was recorded as an estimate derived from reference gene primer amplification. Sequencing was performed with immunoSEQ multiplex PCR; in TCRdb, only in-frame clones are kept and a portion is missing. Clone size and the V and J calls come from that table; the DNA yielded D and trimming. Here the sample spans around 260,000 clones, around 83% being singletons. The sequence was collected from a young man with active or convalescent COVID-19. The V and J genes are TRBV28 and TRBJ1-4; D is undetermined. Sample: peripheral blood. CDR3 DNA: TGTGCCAGCAGTCGGGGTGAAAAACTGTTTTTT. Amino acids: CASSRGEKLFF. Complete variable domain (other parts from reference TRBV28 and TRBJ1-4): DVKVTQSSRYLVKRTGEKVFLECVQDMDHENMFWYRQDPGLGLRLIYFSYDVKMKEKGDIPEGYSVSREKKERFSLILESASTNQTSMYLCASSRGEKLFFGSGTQLSVL.